Listed below are T cell receptor beta chains from one sample, sequenced in a study of early T cells in non-severe SARS-CoV-2 infection. TCRdb processed the 5' RACE reads anew with MiXCR; each CDR3 protein has one entry. The sample shows under 70,000 distinct CDR3 sequences, roughly 12% of them seen only once. Sequenced material: whole blood. The source is an adult who was a healthcare worker with PCR-confirmed SARS-CoV-2 infection or an uninfected control (not recorded which). CDR3s include the opening cysteine and the closing phenylalanine or tryptophan. Each record gives: D gene, V gene, clone size, J gene, CDR3 length, CDR3 DNA, CDR3 protein. The D gene is left open where the match is weak. Expanded clones get a size class; other rows say once, few or many, or leave the size out.

-	TRBV27	few	TRBJ2-2	14	TGTGCCAGCAGTTTAGGTGCGGTCACCGGGGAGCTGTTTTTT	CASSLGAVTGELFF
TRBD1	TRBV29-1	many	TRBJ1-5	13	TGCAGCATAAGGACAGGGGGCGGTCAGCCCCAGCATTTT	CSIRTGGGQPQHF
TRBD2	TRBV9	once	TRBJ2-1	17	TGTGCCAGCAGCGTAGTCCCCGTAGCGGGGGGGCTCAATGAGCAGTTCTTC	CASSVVPVAGGLNEQFF
-	TRBV7-2	many	TRBJ2-1	15	TGTGCCAGCAGCTTACGCGGGCCGACCTACAATGAGCAGTTCTTC	CASSLRGPTYNEQFF
TRBD1	TRBV6-1	many	TRBJ2-7	14	TGTGCCAGCAGTGAAGCACAGGGGCCCTACGAGCAGTACTTC	CASSEAQGPYEQYF
-	TRBV30	many	TRBJ2-7	14	TGTGCCTGGAGTGTTTGGAGCGTCTCCTACGAGCAGTACTTC	CAWSVWSVSYEQYF
-	TRBV29-1	-	TRBJ1-3	11	TGCAGCGTTGACAAAGGAAACACCATATATTTT	CSVDKGNTIYF
-	TRBV11-3	-	TRBJ2-2	14	TGTGCCAGCAGCTTAGAGGGGTGGACCGGGGAGCTGTTTTTT	CASSLEGWTGELFF
-	TRBV20-1	many	TRBJ1-1	13	TGCAGTGCTAGTAGGAGGGGGAACACTGAAGCTTTCTTT	CSASRRGNTEAFF
-	TRBV5-1	few	TRBJ1-1	16	TGCGCCAGCAGCCCCCGGGTCGGCGGGCGCGACACTGAAGCTTTCTTT	CASSPRVGGRDTEAFF
TRBD2	TRBV7-2	-	TRBJ2-3	14	TGTGCCAGCAGCGGGACTAGCGGGACAGATACGCAGTACTTT	CASSGTSGTDTQYF
TRBD2	TRBV5-1	many	TRBJ2-3	16	TGCGCCAGCAGCTTGGTGGCTAGCGGGGCCACAGATACGCAGTATTTT	CASSLVASGATDTQYF
-	TRBV6-2/TRBV6-3	many	TRBJ1-1	13	TGTGCCAGCAGTACTTCTCAAAACACTGAAGCTTTCTTT	CASSTSQNTEAFF
TRBD2	TRBV7-2	many	TRBJ2-3	14	TGTGCCAGCAGCGTGACGACTAGCAAAAATACGCAGTATTTT	CASSVTTSKNTQYF
-	TRBV5-1	many	TRBJ1-5	15	TGCGCCAGCAGCAGTACAGGGTCGAGCAATCAGCCCCAGCATTTT	CASSSTGSSNQPQHF
TRBD1	TRBV6-2/TRBV6-3	many	TRBJ2-2	15	TGTGCCAGCAGGCCACAGGGGGCGAGGGCCGGGGAGCTGTTTTTT	CASRPQGARAGELFF
-	TRBV14	few	TRBJ2-2	14	TGTGCCAGCAGCCAAAATCCGAACACCGGGGAGCTGTTTTTT	CASSQNPNTGELFF
TRBD1	TRBV11-1	few	TRBJ1-2	15	TGTGCCAGCAGCTTTAACTCCGGGACAGCCTATGGCTACACCTTC	CASSFNSGTAYGYTF
-	TRBV5-1	many	TRBJ1-2	15	TGCGCCAGCAGCTTGAAGGACGGCGGGGGATATGGCTACACCTTC	CASSLKDGGGYGYTF